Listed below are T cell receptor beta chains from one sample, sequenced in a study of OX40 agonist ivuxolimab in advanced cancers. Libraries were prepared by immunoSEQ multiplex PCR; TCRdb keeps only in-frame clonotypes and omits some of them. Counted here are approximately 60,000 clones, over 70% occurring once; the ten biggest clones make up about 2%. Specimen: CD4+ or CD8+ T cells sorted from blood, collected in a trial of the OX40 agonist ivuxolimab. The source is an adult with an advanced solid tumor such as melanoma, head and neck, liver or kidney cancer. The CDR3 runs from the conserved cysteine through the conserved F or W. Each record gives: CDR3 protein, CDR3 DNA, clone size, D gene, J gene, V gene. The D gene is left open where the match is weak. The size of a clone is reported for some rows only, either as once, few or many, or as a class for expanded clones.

cdr3_aa: CASRLDGQETQYF
cdr3_nt: TGTGCCAGCAGGCTGGACGGCCAAGAGACCCAGTACTTC
clone_size: NA
d_call: NA
j_call: TRBJ2-5
v_call: TRBV6-5

cdr3_aa: CASSYQGDTQYF
cdr3_nt: TGTGCCAGCAGCTATCAGGGGGATACGCAGTATTTT
clone_size: NA
d_call: NA
j_call: TRBJ2-3
v_call: TRBV7-6

cdr3_aa: CASSQAAGVGEKLFF
cdr3_nt: TGCGCCAGCAGCCAGGCCGCGGGAGTTGGAGAAAAACTGTTTTTT
clone_size: NA
d_call: NA
j_call: TRBJ1-4
v_call: TRBV4-1

cdr3_aa: CSSRGTGVNEQFF
cdr3_nt: TGCAGCTCGAGAGGGACAGGGGTCAATGAGCAGTTCTTC
clone_size: NA
d_call: TRBD1
j_call: TRBJ2-1
v_call: TRBV29-1

cdr3_aa: CASSYPGKSEQYF
cdr3_nt: TGTGCCAGCAGTTACCCCGGAAAGAGCGAGCAGTACTTC
clone_size: NA
d_call: NA
j_call: TRBJ2-7
v_call: TRBV6-5

cdr3_aa: CASSQVGTATNEKLFF
cdr3_nt: TGTGCCAGCAGCCAAGTCGGGACAGCAACTAATGAAAAACTGTTTTTT
clone_size: NA
d_call: TRBD1
j_call: TRBJ1-4
v_call: TRBV4-2

cdr3_aa: CASSTPGTGGPEQYF
cdr3_nt: TGTGCCAGCAGTACACCCGGGACAGGGGGTCCCGAGCAGTACTTC
clone_size: NA
d_call: TRBD1
j_call: TRBJ2-7
v_call: TRBV28

cdr3_aa: CASSGTTGGEETQYF
cdr3_nt: TGTGCCAGCAGTGGAACGACAGGGGGCGAAGAGACCCAGTACTTC
clone_size: once
d_call: TRBD1
j_call: TRBJ2-5
v_call: TRBV28

cdr3_aa: CASSLDRDSGYTF
cdr3_nt: TGTGCCAGCAGCCTGGACAGGGACAGTGGCTACACCTTC
clone_size: NA
d_call: TRBD1
j_call: TRBJ1-2
v_call: TRBV5-4

cdr3_aa: CASGSGQGREKLFF
cdr3_nt: TGTGCCAGCGGATCGGGACAGGGAAGGGAAAAACTGTTTTTT
clone_size: NA
d_call: TRBD1
j_call: TRBJ1-4
v_call: TRBV27

cdr3_aa: CSVRGGTAPNEQFF
cdr3_nt: TGCAGCGTTCGGGGCGGGACAGCACCCAATGAGCAGTTCTTC
clone_size: NA
d_call: NA
j_call: TRBJ2-1
v_call: TRBV29-1

cdr3_aa: CASSYSGPETQYF
cdr3_nt: TGTGCCAGCAGTTACTCGGGACCAGAGACCCAGTACTTC
clone_size: NA
d_call: NA
j_call: TRBJ2-5
v_call: TRBV6-5

cdr3_aa: CASSVGQGYEQYF
cdr3_nt: TGTGCCAGCAGTGTGGGACAGGGCTACGAGCAGTACTTC
clone_size: few
d_call: TRBD1
j_call: TRBJ2-7
v_call: TRBV2

cdr3_aa: CASSWGTFTEGETQYF
cdr3_nt: TGTGCCAGCAGCTGGGGGACTTTCACAGAGGGGGAGACCCAGTACTTC
clone_size: NA
d_call: NA
j_call: TRBJ2-5
v_call: TRBV7-8

cdr3_aa: CASSSGQRGEKLFF
cdr3_nt: TGTGCCAGCAGCTCTGGACAGCGAGGCGAAAAACTGTTTTTT
clone_size: NA
d_call: NA
j_call: TRBJ1-4
v_call: TRBV7-2

cdr3_aa: CASSPVGFSDTQYF
cdr3_nt: TGTGCCAGCAGCCCTGTAGGCTTCTCGGATACGCAGTATTTT
clone_size: NA
d_call: NA
j_call: TRBJ2-3
v_call: TRBV7-2

cdr3_aa: CASSRGLNYGYTF
cdr3_nt: TGTGCCAGCAGCCGAGGACTGAACTATGGCTACACCTTC
clone_size: NA
d_call: NA
j_call: TRBJ1-2
v_call: TRBV7-9

cdr3_aa: CASSSARTSGERGRSYNEQFF
cdr3_nt: TGTGCCAGCAGCTCGGCCCGGACTAGCGGGGAGAGGGGCCGCTCCTACAATGAGCAGTTCTTC
clone_size: NA
d_call: TRBD2
j_call: TRBJ2-1
v_call: TRBV13

cdr3_aa: CASSSQGDTQYF
cdr3_nt: TGTGCCAGCAGCTCCCAGGGGGATACGCAGTATTTT
clone_size: once
d_call: NA
j_call: TRBJ2-3
v_call: TRBV7-3

cdr3_aa: CASSTDLGEQYF
cdr3_nt: TGTGCCAGCAGCACGGACCTGGGGGAGCAGTACTTC
clone_size: NA
d_call: NA
j_call: TRBJ2-7
v_call: TRBV5-6

cdr3_aa: CASSLVGGYEQYF
cdr3_nt: TGTGCCAGCAGTTTAGTAGGGGGCTACGAGCAGTACTTC
clone_size: NA
d_call: NA
j_call: TRBJ2-7
v_call: TRBV28

cdr3_aa: CASHETGYQETQYF
cdr3_nt: TGTGCCAGCCACGAGACAGGGTACCAAGAGACCCAGTACTTC
clone_size: NA
d_call: TRBD1
j_call: TRBJ2-5
v_call: TRBV28

cdr3_aa: CAWARPLGQGTEAFF
cdr3_nt: TGTGCCTGGGCCCGCCCTTTGGGACAGGGCACTGAAGCTTTCTTT
clone_size: NA
d_call: TRBD1
j_call: TRBJ1-1
v_call: TRBV30